The 24 T cell receptor beta chains listed next were all sequenced from one sample in a study of cytomegalovirus exposure and HLA in healthy donors (dated by TCRdb to 2016 to 2017). Libraries came from the immunoSEQ multiplex PCR assay. For the multiplex PCR, a mixture combining 60 forward primers for TCR Vbeta segments and 13 reverse primers for TCR Jbeta segments was used. TCRdb limited this immuneACCESS table to in-frame rearrangements with V and J called. A share of clones is missing; checked studies link under half to unresolved V genes, and the rest is unexplained. The sample data list about 150,000 clones, and roughly 80% of these were observed just once. The top ten hold 2% to 2.5% of the sample. The sample was PBMCs. Every receptor here comes from a man aged 25 to 45 in good health and CMV-seronegative.

V gene TRBV5-1 combines with J gene TRBJ1-2, with D perhaps TRBD1 (6 bases). Trimming took off 4 bases at V and 0 bases at J, with 16 bases between the two ends. From germline, CDR1 is SGHRS and CDR2 YFSETQ. This CDR3 is built from 16 residues. CDR3 protein: CASSGTGTRTNYGYTF. Here the CDR3 DNA reads TGCGCCAGCAGCGGAACCGGGACAAGAACTAACTATGGCTACACCTTC.

This clone appeared once. In DNA, the CDR3 is TGCGCCAGCAGCTTGTCGCAGGTAGACTACGAGCAGTACTTC. It encodes CASSLSQVDYEQYF. V is TRBV5-1 and J is TRBJ2-7, with unresolved D. The CDR3 is made up of 14 amino acids. Germline lookup yields CDR1 SGHRS and CDR2 YFSETQ. Trimming took 1 base from V and 3 from J, leaving 11 bases between them. The full variable domain, completed using reference TRBV5-1 and TRBJ2-7, is KAGVTQTPRYLIKTRGQQVTLSCSPISGHRSVSWYQQTPGQGLQFLFEYFSETQRNKGNFPGRFSGRQFSNSRSEMNVSTLELGDSALYLCASSLSQVDYEQYFGPGTRLTVT.

The chain combines TRBV7-3 with TRBJ1-1; TRBD1 might be the D (5 bases). The ends were cut back, 0 bases at V and 6 bases at J, with 8 bases in the middle. CDR1 is SGHTA and CDR2 is FQGTGA in the germline V gene. The CDR3 length is 13 residues. Here the CDR3 reads CASSLTKGSEAFF. The CDR3 DNA is TGTGCCAGCAGCTTAACGAAGGGGTCTGAAGCTTTCTTT.

The chain combines TRBV5-6 with TRBJ2-1; TRBD1 is a possible D gene (6 bases). The CDR3 is made up of 16 amino acids. Germline V gives CDR1 SGHDT, CDR2 YYEEEE. Trimming took off 2 bases at V and 10 bases at J, with 22 bases between the two ends. This CDR3 reads CASSLGGTLLGREQFF. CDR3 nucleotide sequence: TGTGCCAGCAGCTTAGGTGGGACACTTTTGGGGCGGGAGCAGTTCTTC.

The rearrangement uses TRBV4-2 and TRBJ2-7; 7 positions agree with TRBD2. The CDR3 sequence is 15 residues long. CDR1 LGHNA and CDR2 YNFKEQ come from the germline V gene. V lost 0 bases to trimming and J lost 4 bases; unmatched junction nucleotides: 6. The CDR3 nucleotides read TGTGCCAGCAGCCAAGAGCGCCTAGCGGTGTACGAGCAGTACTTC. Residues: CASSQERLAVYEQYF.

Only a few counts were recorded for this clone. The gene calls are TRBV5-1 and TRBJ2-5, with TRBD1 as a possible D gene (5 bases). V was cut by 4 bases and J by 2 bases, with 15 bases left in between. CDR1 SGHRS and CDR2 YFSETQ come from the germline V gene. The CDR3 runs 15 residues. The CDR3 nucleotides read TGCGCCAGCAGCGTCCCTGGGGCTATACAAGAGACCCAGTACTTC. This codes for CASSVPGAIQETQYF.

This chain connects TRBV19 to TRBJ2-3; tentative D call: TRBD1 (6 bases). Germline-derived CDR1 and CDR2 are LNHDA and SQIVND (reference sequence). V was clipped by 0 bases and J by 5 bases, with 9 bases between them. There are 14 residues in the CDR3. CDR3 in DNA: TGTGCCAGTAGTATAGAACAGGGTGTAGATACGCAGTATTTT. Translated, it gives CASSIEQGVDTQYF.

V usage is TRBV6-1 and J usage is TRBJ2-2; no reliable D call. V dropped 3 bases and J dropped 5 bases, with 4 bases sitting between them. CDR1 is MNHNS and CDR2 is SASEGT in the germline V gene. The CDR3 spans 12 residues. The CDR3 nucleotides read TGTGCCAGCAGTGATTCGACCGGGGAGCTGTTTTTT. Translating gives CASSDSTGELFF.

J is TRBJ2-7 and V is TRBV14; D is ambiguous. Germline-derived CDR1 and CDR2 are SGHDN and FVKESK. The CDR3 covers 13 residues. The ends were cut back, 3 bases at V and 0 bases at J, with 6 bases in the middle. CDR3 nucleotide sequence: TGTGCCAGCAGCCATTTATTCTCCTACGAGCAGTACTTC. Its translation is CASSHLFSYEQYF. The variable domain in full, with the rest retrieved from reference TRBV14 and TRBJ2-7, is EAGVTQFPSHSVIEKGQTVTLRCDPISGHDNLYWYRRVMGKEIKFLLHFVKESKQDESGMPNNRFLAERTGGTYSTLKVQPAELEDSGVYFCASSHLFSYEQYFGPGTRLTVT.

The chain combines TRBV30 with TRBJ2-5, with TRBD1 matching over 9 bases. From germline, CDR1 is GTSNPN and CDR2 SVGIG (reference sequence). The CDR3 is 16 amino acids. J gave up 1 base and V 2 bases, and 8 bases lay outside the gene matches. CDR3 DNA: TGTGCCTGGAGTCCGGGACAGGGCGTATTCCAAGAGACCCAGTACTTC. Amino acid sequence: CAWSPGQGVFQETQYF.

The V and J genes are TRBV6-5 and TRBJ1-5; 7 bases are a match to TRBD1. Trimming removed 5 bases from V and 4 bases from J; junction bases left unmatched: 8. The CDR3 totals 15 residues. Germline V gives CDR1 MNHEY, CDR2 SVGAGI. The chain's CDR3 is CASSSTGVGNQPQHF. The CDR3 DNA is TGTGCCAGCAGTAGCACAGGGGTGGGGAATCAGCCCCAGCATTTT.

V is TRBV11-2 and J is TRBJ2-3; no clear D gene. The CDR3 runs 11 residues. Germline assignment: CDR1 SGHAT and CDR2 FQNNGV. Trimming stripped 5 bases from V and 3 bases from J, with 3 bases between. The CDR3 region has the DNA TGTGCCAGCAGCCCAACAGATACGCAGTATTTT. Protein sequence: CASSPTDTQYF.

This clone was picked up a small number of times. J is TRBJ2-1 and V is TRBV7-3; maybe TRBD2 (5 bases). CDR3 size: 15 residues. V lost 5 bases and J lost 1, with 12 bases in between. The germline gives CDR1 SGHTA, CDR2 FQGTGA. The DNA of the CDR3 is TGTGCCAGCAGCCTGACGGGGAGTTCCTACAATGAGCAGTTCTTC. It is translated as CASSLTGSSYNEQFF.

The chain joins TRBV10-1 to TRBJ2-1, with D maybe TRBD2 (5 bases). Germline lookup yields CDR1 WNHNN and CDR2 SYGVQD (reference sequence). Trimming left V 2 bases short and J 0 bases short, with 20 bases between. This CDR3 has 19 amino acids. The CDR3 region has the DNA TGCGCCAGCAGTGAGGGATACTTTATTGGAGGCGGCTCCTACAATGAGCAGTTCTTC. As protein: CASSEGYFIGGGSYNEQFF.

This chain connects TRBV27 to TRBJ2-1; 7 bases fit TRBD2. The V gene end was trimmed by 6 bases and the J gene end by 7 bases; junction bases not matched to a gene: 6. The CDR3 extends over 13 amino acids. From germline, CDR1 is MNHEY and CDR2 SMNVEV (reference sequence). The CDR3 reads CASSYMGGNEQFF. DNA of the CDR3: TGTGCCAGCAGCTATATGGGGGGGAATGAGCAGTTCTTC.

This clone came up once. The chain carries TRBV12-5 and TRBJ2-1; 9 bases match TRBD2. CDR3 length equals 16 residues. Germline V gives CDR1 LGHNT, CDR2 FRNRAP. Trimming took 6 bases from V and 4 from J; bases not matched to a gene: 10. CDR3: CASGSLTSGLYNEQFF. CDR3 DNA: TGTGCTAGTGGCTCCCTGACTAGCGGCCTATACAATGAGCAGTTCTTC.

The gene calls are TRBV5-4 and TRBJ1-1; maybe TRBD1 (5 bases). Germline CDR1 and CDR2: SGHNT and YYREEE (reference sequence). The CDR3 length is 14 residues. The V end was cut by 4 bases, the J end by 6 bases, with 16 bases between. CDR3 sequence (DNA): TGTGCCAGCAGCAACCTAAGGGGCAGTCCTGAAGCTTTCTTT. Its translation: CASSNLRGSPEAFF. Using reference TRBV5-4 and TRBJ1-1 for the parts outside the CDR3, the full variable domain is ETGVTQSPTHLIKTRGQQVTLRCSSQSGHNTVSWYQQALGQGPQFIFQYYREEENGRGNFPPRFSGLQFPNYSSELNVNALELDDSALYLCASSNLRGSPEAFFGQGTRLTVV.

This rearrangement joins TRBV5-8 to TRBJ1-5; TRBD1 agrees at 8 bases. The junction had 12 bases not matched to a gene; V was cut back by 1 base and J by 15 bases. CDR1 is SGHTS, CDR2 YDEGEE, per germline. The CDR3 is 14 residues long. CDR3 loop: CASSLYGSTGGMHF. The CDR3, as DNA: TGTGCCAGCAGCTTGTACGGCTCCACAGGGGGGATGCATTTT.

This clone occurred once. The rearrangement uses TRBV11-2 and TRBJ2-4; a weak D match, TRBD1 (6 bases). Germline CDR1 is SGHAT and CDR2 is FQNNGV. This CDR3 contains 16 residues. Trimming shortened V by 5 bases and J by 3 bases, and 17 bases separated the two germline ends. The CDR3 is CASSVDRRRYKNIQYF. CDR3 nucleotides: TGTGCCAGCAGCGTTGACAGGAGACGCTACAAAAACATTCAGTACTTC.

V and J are TRBV10-1 and TRBJ2-5, with TRBD2 matching over 13 bases. V lost 8 bases and J lost 5; bases outside the gene matches: 2. This CDR3 comprises 13 residues. CDR1 and CDR2 (germline): WNHNN, SYGVQD (reference sequence). CDR3 loop: CASQLAGGETQYF. CDR3 nucleotide sequence: TGCGCCAGCCAACTAGCGGGAGGGGAGACCCAGTACTTC.

The rearrangement uses TRBV30 and TRBJ2-7; the D gene is possibly TRBD1 (5 bases). In germline, CDR1 is GTSNPN, CDR2 SVGIG (reference sequence). The CDR3 runs 12 residues. V was shortened by 2 bases and J by 4 bases, with 9 bases between the two germline ends. This CDR3 is CAWSTTAYEQYF. CDR3 DNA: TGTGCCTGGAGTACGACAGCATACGAGCAGTACTTC.

The genes are TRBV4-2 and TRBJ2-7, with TRBD1 as a possible D gene (6 bases). Trimming removed 4 bases from V and 3 bases from J, with 22 bases in between. CDR3 length equals 17 residues. Germline CDR1 is LGHNA and CDR2 is YNFKEQ. CDR3 nucleotides: TGTGCCAGCAGCCGGGAAGTAGGGGGTACCCCATACTACGAGCAGTACTTC. This codes for CASSREVGGTPYYEQYF.

CDR3 in amino acids: CASSLGLAPYNEQFF. Here the CDR3 DNA reads TGTGCCAGCAGCTTAGGACTAGCGCCGTACAATGAGCAGTTCTTC. V gene TRBV7-6 combines with J gene TRBJ2-1, with 8 nucleotides matching TRBD2. The V gene's germline CDR1 is SGHVS and CDR2 FNYEAQ. The CDR3 has 15 amino acids. The trim removed 1 base at V and 4 bases at J, leaving 3 bases unmatched.

This chain uses TRBV15 with TRBJ2-7, with TRBD1 matching over 9 bases. The V and J ends lost 5 bases and 3 bases, in that order; junction bases with no gene match: 8. The germline V gene encodes CDR1 LNHNV and CDR2 YYDKDF (reference sequence). This CDR3 region has 15 residues. CDR3 residues: CATSRPGQGDYEQYF. Written as DNA, the CDR3 is TGTGCCACCAGCCGCCCGGGACAGGGAGACTACGAGCAGTACTTC.